This T cell receptor (beta chain) emerged from a study of molecular identifiers for immune sequencing clone quantification. Germline CDR1 SQVTM, CDR2 ANQGSEA. CDR3 length: 16 residues. V trimming: 6 bases; J trimming: 0 bases; junction bases outside the gene matches: 11. This clonotype was counted ten times or more. Investigators produced naive CD8 libraries from roughly 20,000 to 1,000,000 sorted cells, drawing on 10%, 30% or 50% RNA. In TCRdb, the PCR reads were re-called with MiXCR into one record per CDR3 protein. The table includes approximately 37,000 distinct CDR3 sequences, approximately 21% detected once.

Sequenced: naive CD8+ T cells from blood, with Jurkat cell RNA spiked in. Noted subset: FACS-sorted CD8+CD4-CCR7+CD45RA+ naive T cells. The receptor's source is a human donor in good health. Some libraries in this study had Jurkat cell RNA spiked in. This chain joins TRBV29-1 and TRBJ2-3, with 8 nucleotides matching TRBD2. The CDR3 bases are TGCAGCGTCCCCCGCGCGCTAGCGGGCAGCACAGATACGCAGTATTTT. Its translation is CSVPRALAGSTDTQYF.